This TCR beta chain was captured in a study of cytomegalovirus exposure and HLA in healthy donors. Overall study findings and caveats: Analysis was performed later, and it showed HLA-associated TCR beta chains to be more clonally expanded than equally common others.

Vbeta (60) and Jbeta (13) primers were used in the PCR. Produced via immunoSEQ multiplex PCR; TCRdb's table is partial and in-frame only. The sample has roughly 160,000 clones, about 65% seen once; the top ten hold under 3.5%. Note on this clone: Its antigen is not identified.

Unmatched junction bases numbered 10, after V lost 2 bases and J lost 7 bases. CDR1 is SGHVS and CDR2 is FNYEAQ in the germline V gene. There are 16 residues in the CDR3. The chain carries TRBV7-6 and TRBJ2-1; 8 bases agree with TRBD1. The sequenced material came from PBMCs. The receptor was derived from a woman aged 25 to 39 in good health and CMV-seronegative. CDR3 coding DNA: TGTGCCAGCAGCTTAAATTATGCCAGGGGGCCTAATGAGCAGTTCTTC. It translates to CASSLNYARGPNEQFF.